Sequencing of this T cell receptor (beta chain) was carried out in a study of shared clonotypes between healthy human individuals. CDR3 length: 13 residues. The germline V gene has CDR1 SQVTM and CDR2 ANQGSEA. V gave up 7 bases and J gave up 2 bases, with 14 bases separating them. A few counts support this clone. Recent vaccinations or acute infections were absent in the healthy HIV-negative adult donors. Subsets obtained from CD4+ cells comprised CD45RA+ naive and CD45RA-negative memory cells. Deep-level assay runs were performed. In the original analysis: ImmunoSEQ only sent back junction sequences with no quality scores, so filtering was done differently. Clones were sequenced by immunoSEQ multiplex PCR, and TCRdb holds only the in-frame ones, with some missing. For V, J and clone size, that table is used; D and trimming come from the DNA. Altogether more than 2,000,000 clones are present, around nine tenths being singletons, with the ten largest covering about 0.13%.

The gene calls are TRBV29-1 and TRBJ1-1, with a tentative D call TRBD1 (5 bases). The source material was naive CD4+ T cells sorted from blood. Subset meaning: CD45RA+ positively selected. The clonotype originates from a man aged 18 to 29 in good health. CDR3 loop: CSGKGPINTEAFF. CDR3 DNA sequence: TGCAGCGGGAAGGGACCGATCAACACTGAAGCTTTCTTT.